There are a few counts of the clone carrying this TCR beta chain. The CDR3 contains 14 residues. Looked up from germline, CDR1 is SGDLS and CDR2 is YYNGEE. V lost 4 bases and J 8 bases, leaving 17 bases between the germline ends. The record originates from a study of blood T cell repertoires in COVID-19. Background on the study: T cells, B-cell-depleted T cells, or PBMCs provided the cDNA or gDNA that served as material.

In the authors' methods: How many nucleated cells were present was estimated from reference gene primer amplification. Method: immunoSEQ multiplex PCR; TCRdb's copy keeps in-frame clones and lacks some. V and J calls and clone size are given by that table; D and trimming were obtained from the DNA. The table lists under 150,000 clones, about 80% of them singletons. The source is a human donor in a cohort sampled during active COVID-19. The V call is TRBV9, the J call TRBJ2-3; D may be TRBD2 (6 bases). The source material was peripheral blood. DNA of the CDR3: TGTGCCAGCAGCTTACTAGCCGCCGATGGTACGCAGTATTTT. It translates to CASSLLAADGTQYF.